This T cell receptor (beta chain) was obtained from a study of post-analysis software for immune sequencing data. Study-level background: In terms of disease course, relapsing-remitting, secondary progressive and progressive-relapsing multiple sclerosis were included. Study-wide findings and caveats: Higher frequency in patients than in controls was seen for a handful of TRBV segments, with TRBV5-6, TRBV5-1 and TRBV20-1 among them. Multiple sclerosis patients showed significantly lower normalized Chao1 diversity than controls did.

The V gene's germline CDR1 is LNHNV and CDR2 YYDKDF (reference sequence). The CDR3 spans 14 residues. The V gene lost 2 bases and the J gene lost 0 bases, with 6 bases spanning the gap. The TCR beta cDNA libraries contained unique molecular identifiers. Once 1 to 10 million T cells were used, approximately 520,000 cDNA molecules resulted. TCRdb called the PCR reads again in MiXCR, with one record for every CDR3 protein. The sample consists of 820,000 or so distinct CDR3 sequences, roughly 58% of them appearing once. Details on this clonotype: Its target is unknown.

The sample taken for sequencing was blood. The sequence was obtained from a girl aged 5 to 17 with multiple sclerosis. The gene calls are TRBV15 and TRBJ2-3; D remains ambiguous. CDR3 protein: CATSRLASTDTQYF. The CDR3 DNA reads as TGTGCCACCAGCAGACTCGCTAGCACAGATACGCAGTATTTT. Drawing the rest from reference TRBV15 and TRBJ2-3, the complete variable domain is DAMVIQNPRYQVTQFGKPVTLSCSQTLNHNVMYWYQQKSSQAPKLLFHYYDKDFNNEADTPDNFQSRRPNTSFCFLDIRSPGLGDTAMYLCATSRLASTDTQYFGPGTRLTVL.